This T cell receptor (beta chain) was found in a study of T cell repertoires in cytomegalovirus infection. Study details: Signatures in public TCR beta sequences pointed to both CMV infection and matching HLA type.

This clonotype was found many times. Its target is not known. TCRdb analysed the reads with MiXCR anew, one entry per CDR3 protein. The profile shows some 250,000 distinct CDR3 sequences, roughly 9% of them singletons. V trimming: 7 bases; J trimming: 0 bases; junction bases outside the gene matches: 5. The CDR3 spans 14 residues. Per the germline V gene, CDR1 is LNHDA and CDR2 is SQIVND (reference sequence). Notes on the study in general: The ex vivo response was dominated by HLA-C-restricted CMV-specific TCR beta clonotypes.

The chain links TRBV19 to TRBJ1-1; 7 bases are shared with TRBD1. The TCR was taken from a human donor in good health (CMV status not recorded). Some clones in this sample may be carry-over from other donors' samples. Sequencing was carried out using PBMCs. DNA of the CDR3: TGTGCCAGTAAATCACAGGGGCTGAACACTGAAGCTTTCTTT. Translating gives CASKSQGLNTEAFF.